The text below deals with one T cell receptor (beta chain). This receptor's antigen is unknown. No base quality values were provided; no much bigger clone lies one nucleotide off. Genomic DNA was isolated from the sorted cells so that the TCRbeta CDR3 region could be sequenced. The immunoSEQ Assay was used for sequencing of TCRbeta CDR3 regions. TCRdb took over this immuneACCESS table, retaining in-frame rearrangements with V and J assigned. Such tables are incomplete; in checked studies, under half of the missing clones stem from an unresolved V gene, and the remainder is unexplained. The sample yields some 80,000 clones; around nine tenths were counted once. The ten largest make up approximately 4.8% of the sample. These data come from a study of OX40 agonist ivuxolimab in advanced cancers. Broadly, across the study: Ivuxolimab was an agonistic, fully human IgG2 monoclonal antibody directed against OX40 (CD134), a costimulatory receptor. Among the 52 dose-escalation patients, about 19 had hepatocellular carcinoma, 15 melanoma, 9 renal cell carcinoma and 9 head and neck cancer. Intravenous ivuxolimab was administered to patients every 2 weeks at six dose levels: 0.01, 0.1, 0.3, 1.5, 3 and 10 mg/kg. Patients were allowed to have had prior anti-PD-1, anti-PD-L1 or anti-CTLA-4 therapy, and 40% to 45% of the dose-escalation patients had been treated with checkpoint inhibitors. The paper reports the monotherapy dose-escalation portion (N ≈ 50 patients) of the phase I ivuxolimab trial. Partial responses occurred in three dose-escalation patients, of whom one had hepatocellular carcinoma and two had cutaneous melanoma. The purpose of peripheral TCRbeta sequencing was to test whether ivuxolimab changed TCR sequence diversity and led to clonal T-cell expansion. A male proportion of about 79% and a mean age of about 60 years, ranging from roughly 20 to 80, were recorded for the dose-escalation cohort.

V trim: 3 bases; J trim: 4 bases; unmatched bases: 6. Taken from cysteine to phenylalanine, the CDR3 has 15 residues. The entry retains the CDR3 DNA only, 45 bases that are in frame from base 1. CDR1 and CDR2, looked up from the germline V gene, are SGDLS and YYNGEE. Patients with a history of autoimmune disease or receiving systemic immunosuppression were excluded from the trial. Peripheral blood for TCR sequencing was collected from all dose cohorts at baseline, on cycle 4 day 1, and on cycle 7 day 1. The samples were drawn from a first-in-human, open-label, multicenter phase I dose-escalation trial of ivuxolimab. Adults with locally advanced or metastatic melanoma, renal cell carcinoma, hepatocellular carcinoma or head and neck squamous cell carcinoma were enrolled in the trial. Before TCR sequencing, CD4+ and CD8+ T cells were separately sorted from peripheral blood. Overall study results and their limits: On average, CD8+ T cells showed more expanded clones than CD4+ T cells after ivuxolimab. Low levels of normalized T-cell clonal expansion were also seen in some patients who did not respond. Which antigens the clonally expanded peripheral T cells were specific for was not determined. At doses of 0.1 to 3.0 mg/kg, clonal expansion of both CD4+ and CD8+ T cells in blood was seen between baseline and week 6. Partial responders in the 0.1-3.0 mg/kg groups had among the lowest normalized peripheral clonal expansion, especially among CD8+ T cells.

The starting material was CD4+ or CD8+ T cells sorted from blood, obtained in a trial of the OX40 agonist ivuxolimab. The sequence was obtained from an adult with an advanced solid tumor such as melanoma, head and neck, liver or kidney cancer. In this chain, TRBV9 is recombined with TRBJ1-4, and 7 bases in between align with TRBD1. For the CDR3, the sequence is CASSAKGQLNEKLFF. The base sequence is TGTGCCAGCAGCGCGAAGGGACAGCTTAATGAAAAACTGTTTTTT.